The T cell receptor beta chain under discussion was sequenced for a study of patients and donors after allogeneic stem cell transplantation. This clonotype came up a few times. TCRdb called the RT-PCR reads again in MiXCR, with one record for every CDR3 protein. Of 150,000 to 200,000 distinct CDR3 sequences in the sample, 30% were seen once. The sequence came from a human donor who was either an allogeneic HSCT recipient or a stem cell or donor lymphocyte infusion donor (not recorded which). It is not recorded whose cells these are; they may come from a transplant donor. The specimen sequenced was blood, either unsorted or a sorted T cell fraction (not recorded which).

CDR3 residues: CASSPSGRAAKNQAKNIQYF. For the CDR3, the DNA is TGTGCCAGCAGTCCTAGCGGGAGGGCCGCCAAGAATCAAGCCAAAAACATTCAGTACTTC. The chain has TRBV6-4 and TRBJ2-4; 12 positions agree with TRBD2. With 5 bases clipped from V and 0 bases from J, the junction kept 14 bases outside the gene matches. The CDR3 length is 20 residues. Germline V gene sequence: CDR1 MRHNA, CDR2 SNTAGT.